This is a list of T cell receptor beta chains from one sample in a study of blood T cell dynamics during melanoma immunotherapy. Generated by immunoSEQ multiplex PCR, the TCRdb table keeps only in-frame clones and is missing some. The repertoire holds 13,000 to 15,000 clones, with roughly nine tenths as singletons. The sequencing here drew on blood, taken from a patient treated with checkpoint blockade. These receptors were collected from a human donor with melanoma. Each CDR3 is given with its conserved first and last residue. Each record gives: D gene, J gene, V gene, clone size, CDR3 DNA, CDR3 protein. A D gene is named only where the DNA matches it firmly. Some rows have no size entry. The others give once, few or many, or a class for an expanded clone.

D: .; J: TRBJ1-5; V: TRBV19; size: few; DNA: TGTGCCAGTACCTTCGGGCAGGGCCATCAGCCCCAGCATTTT; CDR3: CASTFGQGHQPQHF
D: TRBD1; J: TRBJ2-6; V: TRBV11-3; size: .; DNA: TGTGCCAGCAGCACAGGGGGGTCTGGGGCCAACGTCCTGACTTTC; CDR3: CASSTGGSGANVLTF
D: .; J: TRBJ2-7; V: TRBV11-3; size: .; DNA: TGTGCCAGCAGCTTAGGGGGGCCGAGCTCCTACGAGCAGTACTTC; CDR3: CASSLGGPSSYEQYF
D: .; J: TRBJ2-2; V: TRBV30; size: .; DNA: TGTGCCTGGAGTTCACTGGTAACCGGGGAGCTGTTTTTT; CDR3: CAWSSLVTGELFF
D: TRBD1; J: TRBJ1-2; V: TRBV7-9; size: .; DNA: TGTGCCAGCAGCTTAGTTGGGACAGGGGACTATGGCTACACCTTC; CDR3: CASSLVGTGDYGYTF
D: .; J: TRBJ1-2; V: TRBV19; size: .; DNA: TGTGCCAGTAGTACCCTGGGGGCGCCGGAAGATGGCTACACCTTC; CDR3: CASSTLGAPEDGYTF
D: TRBD2; J: TRBJ2-1; V: TRBV7-2; size: .; DNA: TGTGCCAGCAGCTTAGACGGGAGCGGGGACAATGAGCAGTTCTTC; CDR3: CASSLDGSGDNEQFF
D: .; J: TRBJ1-2; V: TRBV6-1; size: .; DNA: TGTGCCAGCAGTGGAGGTGGCGGATGCTTC; CDR3: CASSGGGGCF
D: .; J: TRBJ2-2; V: TRBV9; size: .; DNA: TGTGCCAGCAGCGTAGTAAGCACCGGGGAGCTGTTTTTT; CDR3: CASSVVSTGELFF
D: TRBD2; J: TRBJ2-7; V: TRBV18; size: .; DNA: TGTGCCAGCTCACCCTTGCGACTAGCGGGGGACTACGAGCAGTACTTC; CDR3: CASSPLRLAGDYEQYF
D: .; J: TRBJ2-1; V: TRBV6-1; size: .; DNA: TGTGCCAGCAGTGAAGTAGGAGGTGTCTCCTACAATGAGCAGTTCTTC; CDR3: CASSEVGGVSYNEQFF
D: .; J: TRBJ2-2; V: TRBV9; size: .; DNA: TGTGCCAGCAGCGTAGCCGGGCTTAAAAACACCGGGGAGCTGTTTTTT; CDR3: CASSVAGLKNTGELFF
D: TRBD1; J: TRBJ1-2; V: TRBV19; size: .; DNA: TGTGCCAGTAGTAATAGGGGACAGCCCCTTCCTGGATGGACCTTC; CDR3: CASSNRGQPLPGWTF
D: .; J: TRBJ2-2; V: TRBV11-3; size: .; DNA: TGTGCCAGCAGCTTAGGATGGCAGCCAACCGGGGAGCTGTTTTTT; CDR3: CASSLGWQPTGELFF
D: TRBD2; J: TRBJ2-7; V: TRBV5-1; size: .; DNA: TGCGCCAGCAGCTTGGCCCCGGGACTAGCCTCCTACGAGCAGTACTTC; CDR3: CASSLAPGLASYEQYF
D: .; J: TRBJ2-3; V: TRBV9; size: .; DNA: TGTGCCAGCAGCGGTAGAGGGGGGACGGGCCTCGCCTCCACAGATACGCAGTATTTT; CDR3: CASSGRGGTGLASTDTQYF
D: TRBD1; J: TRBJ2-5; V: TRBV5-8; size: .; DNA: TGTGCCAGCAGCTCCGGGACAGGGGTTAGGGAGACCCAGTACTTC; CDR3: CASSSGTGVRETQYF
D: TRBD1; J: TRBJ2-7; V: TRBV2; size: .; DNA: TGTGCCAGCAGCGCTGCCGGGACAGGGTTGTACGAGCAGTACTTC; CDR3: CASSAAGTGLYEQYF
D: TRBD1; J: TRBJ1-4; V: TRBV2; size: .; DNA: TGTGCCAGCAGTGCCAGGACAGGGGGAGATGAAAAACTGTTTTTT; CDR3: CASSARTGGDEKLFF
D: .; J: TRBJ2-5; V: TRBV2; size: .; DNA: TGTGCCAGCAGGAACAACCAAGAGACCCAGTACTTC; CDR3: CASRNNQETQYF
D: .; J: TRBJ2-7; V: TRBV18; size: .; DNA: TGTGCCAGCTCACCACCCTTGGGGCAGGGCCACGAGCAGTACTTC; CDR3: CASSPPLGQGHEQYF
D: .; J: TRBJ2-7; V: TRBV28; size: .; DNA: TGTGCCAGCACCATAAATCCCCCTAGGACAGTTAGCTACGAGCAGTACTTC; CDR3: CASTINPPRTVSYEQYF
D: TRBD2; J: TRBJ2-1; V: TRBV28; size: once; DNA: TGTGCCAGCAGCGACCGGACTAGCCGGACTAATGAGCAGTTCTTC; CDR3: CASSDRTSRTNEQFF
D: TRBD1; J: TRBJ2-3; V: TRBV9; size: .; DNA: TGTGCCAGCAGCCCCAGGGGGTATGGTACGCAGTATTTT; CDR3: CASSPRGYGTQYF
D: .; J: TRBJ2-1; V: TRBV9; size: once; DNA: TGTGCCAGCAGCGTATCTCCGGACAATCGGGGTGAGCAGTTCTTC; CDR3: CASSVSPDNRGEQFF
D: .; J: TRBJ2-5; V: TRBV28; size: .; DNA: TGTGCCAGCAGTTTTGGGGGGATGGAGACCCAGTACTTC; CDR3: CASSFGGMETQYF
D: TRBD1; J: TRBJ2-2; V: TRBV6-1; size: .; DNA: TGTGCCACTGGACAGGGGTTGGACACCGGGGAGCTGTTTTTT; CDR3: CATGQGLDTGELFF
D: .; J: TRBJ1-2; V: TRBV2; size: .; DNA: TGTGCCAGCAATGGGGGCGGGGTGGACTATGGCTACACCTTC; CDR3: CASNGGGVDYGYTF
D: .; J: TRBJ1-4; V: TRBV5-1; size: .; DNA: TGCGCCAGCAGCTTGTCTGCTACAAATGAAAAACTGTTTTTT; CDR3: CASSLSATNEKLFF
D: TRBD1; J: TRBJ2-1; V: TRBV2; size: .; DNA: TGTGCCAGCAGTGGGTCACTACAGGGGGTTGCTGTCTACAATGAGCAGTTCTTC; CDR3: CASSGSLQGVAVYNEQFF
D: .; J: TRBJ2-3; V: TRBV7-3; size: once; DNA: TGTGCCAGCAGCGTACAGGGTGGAGATACGCAGTATTTT; CDR3: CASSVQGGDTQYF
D: TRBD1; J: TRBJ2-5; V: TRBV5-4; size: .; DNA: TGTGCCAGCCGACAGGGTTCTTCCCAAGAGACCCAGTACTTC; CDR3: CASRQGSSQETQYF
D: .; J: TRBJ1-2; V: TRBV4-1; size: .; DNA: TGCGCCAGCAGCCAAGAAGCCGCAGGTTCCCTCCCATATGGCTACACCTTC; CDR3: CASSQEAAGSLPYGYTF
D: .; J: TRBJ2-7; V: TRBV28; size: .; DNA: TGTGCCAGCAGTTTACCCGGGGGGGACAGGGCTTGGAGAAAGTACTTC; CDR3: CASSLPGGDRAWRKYF
D: .; J: TRBJ2-5; V: TRBV5-1; size: .; DNA: TGCGCCAGCAGCTTGGAGTCTAGCCGATTCGAGACCCAGTACTTC; CDR3: CASSLESSRFETQYF
D: .; J: TRBJ2-5; V: TRBV11-3; size: .; DNA: TGTGCCAGCAGCTTAGGAGGCAGGGCTGAAGAGACCCAGTACTTC; CDR3: CASSLGGRAEETQYF
D: .; J: TRBJ1-2; V: TRBV11-2; size: .; DNA: TGTGCCAGCAGCCTCGGCTTCGGGGGGGCCTATGGCTACACCTTC; CDR3: CASSLGFGGAYGYTF
D: .; J: TRBJ2-7; V: TRBV5-6; size: .; DNA: TGTGCCAGCGCGGGGCTAACCTACGAGCAGTACTTC; CDR3: CASAGLTYEQYF
D: .; J: TRBJ2-7; V: TRBV28; size: .; DNA: TGTGCCAGCAGTACTCCCGAGGGGGGAAAATACTACGAGCAGTACTTC; CDR3: CASSTPEGGKYYEQYF
D: .; J: TRBJ2-7; V: TRBV30; size: .; DNA: TGTGCCTGGAGTGCAGGCAGGACGTTGGAGCAGTACTTC; CDR3: CAWSAGRTLEQYF
D: .; J: TRBJ1-4; V: TRBV5-8; size: .; DNA: TGTGCCAGCAGCTTAAGGGGGTCGAACAATGAAAAACTGTTTTTT; CDR3: CASSLRGSNNEKLFF
D: .; J: TRBJ1-2; V: TRBV15; size: .; DNA: TGTGCCACCAGCCCCGGGGGCACCGGCTATGGCTACACCTTC; CDR3: CATSPGGTGYGYTF